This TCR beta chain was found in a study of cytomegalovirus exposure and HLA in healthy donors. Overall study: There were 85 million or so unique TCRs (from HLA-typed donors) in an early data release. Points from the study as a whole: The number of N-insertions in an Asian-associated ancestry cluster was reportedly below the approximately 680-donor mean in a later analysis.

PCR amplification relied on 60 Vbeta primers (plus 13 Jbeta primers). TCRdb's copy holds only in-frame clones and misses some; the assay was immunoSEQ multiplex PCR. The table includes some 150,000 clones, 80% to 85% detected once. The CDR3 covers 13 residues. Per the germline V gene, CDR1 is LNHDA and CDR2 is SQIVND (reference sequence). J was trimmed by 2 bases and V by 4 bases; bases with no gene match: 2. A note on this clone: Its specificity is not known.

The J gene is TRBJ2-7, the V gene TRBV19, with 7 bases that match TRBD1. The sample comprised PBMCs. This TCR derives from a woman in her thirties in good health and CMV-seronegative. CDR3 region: CASSNGQAYEQYF. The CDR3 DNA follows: TGTGCCAGTAGTAACGGACAGGCCTACGAGCAGTACTTC.